The present T cell receptor beta chain was sequenced within a study of Ad26.COV2.S vaccination and SARS-CoV-2 variants. Study in general: Administration of Ad26.COV2.S was intramuscular, either once or twice 56 days apart. Study-level points and caveats: Spike-specific TCR breadth ran higher among vaccine recipients than placebo recipients. Breadth measured for non-spike TCRs was similar across vaccine and placebo recipients. Analyses that measured TCR breadth and depth may have underestimated total T cell responses.

In germline, CDR1 is SGHAT, CDR2 FQNNGV. V lost 3 bases, J lost 4 bases, and 10 bases lay in between. CDR3 length: 13 residues. Clones were read by immunoSEQ multiplex PCR, and TCRdb kept only the in-frame ones, dropping some. The sample records 350,000 to 550,000 clones, 75% to 90% being singletons. Treatment of the sample: some 19 received Ad26.COV2.S at low or high dose, single or two shots; about 5 received placebo; per-sample allocation not given. Samples were taken on day 63 after the first vaccine or placebo injection. This clone was detected only a few times. Its antigen is not known. This specimen was peripheral blood, taken in a trial of Ad26.COV2.S vaccine versus placebo. The TCR originated in a person between 18 and 59 years old who received the Ad26.COV2.S COVID-19 vaccine or a placebo. The rearrangement joins TRBV11-2 to TRBJ2-7, with D perhaps TRBD2 (5 bases). The CDR3 DNA is TGTGCCAGCAGCTTTACTAGAACGTACGAGCAGTACTTC. Translating gives CASSFTRTYEQYF.